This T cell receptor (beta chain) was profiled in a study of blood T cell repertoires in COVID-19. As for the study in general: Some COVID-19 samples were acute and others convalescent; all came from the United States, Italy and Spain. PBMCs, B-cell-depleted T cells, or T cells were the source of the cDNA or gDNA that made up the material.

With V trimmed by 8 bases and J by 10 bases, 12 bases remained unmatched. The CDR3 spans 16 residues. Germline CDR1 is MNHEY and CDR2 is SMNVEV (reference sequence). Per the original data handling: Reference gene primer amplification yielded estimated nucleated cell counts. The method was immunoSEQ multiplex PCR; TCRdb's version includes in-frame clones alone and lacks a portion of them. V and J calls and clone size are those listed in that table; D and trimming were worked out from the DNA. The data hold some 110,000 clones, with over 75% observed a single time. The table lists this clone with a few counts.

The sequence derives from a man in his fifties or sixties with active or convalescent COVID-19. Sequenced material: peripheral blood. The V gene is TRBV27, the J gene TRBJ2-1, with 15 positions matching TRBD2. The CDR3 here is CASHRGGLAGGLEQFF. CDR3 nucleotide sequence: TGTGCCAGCCATCGAGGGGGACTAGCGGGAGGTTTGGAGCAGTTCTTC.